This T cell receptor (beta chain) derives from a study of T cell responses to AZD1222 COVID-19 vaccine. A word on this clone: Its antigen is unknown.

Assay used: immunoSEQ multiplex PCR; TCRdb lists only in-frame clones, some missing. This table holds about 150,000 clones, approximately 90% found once. The germline CDR1 and CDR2 sequences are MNHEY and SMNVEV (reference sequence). The CDR3 runs 13 residues. The ends were cut back, 4 bases at V and 2 bases at J, with 8 bases in the middle. The study's findings and limits: The span of vaccine-associated CD4 TCRs extended across spike, with dominance at 160-218 and 743-854. Spike-specific TCR breadth rose after two AZD1222 doses, and depth rose as well.

The receptor was isolated from an adult in good health. The sample was peripheral blood, taken on day 0 of AZD1222 vaccination. The chain recombines TRBV27 with TRBJ1-2; maybe TRBD1 (5 bases). The CDR3 loop reads CASSSGINYGYTF. CDR3 coding DNA: TGTGCCAGCAGTTCAGGGATCAACTATGGCTACACCTTC.